The 29 T cell receptor beta chains below were found in one sample sequenced in a study of blood T cells in healthy people across ages. The authors ran a second PCR of 7 to 11 cycles using a sample-barcoded 5' primer and a J-beta primer mix. MiXCR, run by TCRdb on the 5' RACE reads, gives a single entry per CDR3 protein. The sample yields around 1.5 million distinct CDR3 sequences, 42% seen once. The sample consisted of blood. These receptors all come from a woman between 18 and 30 years old in good health.

The chain couples TRBV2 to TRBJ2-3; 7 bases match TRBD2. The length of the CDR3 is 15 residues. The germline V gene has CDR1 SNHLY and CDR2 FYNNEI. Trimming at V came to 6 bases and at J to 1 base, leaving 7 bases not matched to a gene. This chain's CDR3 is CASSQERGRTDTQYF. The CDR3, as DNA: TGTGCCAGCAGCCAGGAGCGGGGCCGCACAGATACGCAGTATTTT.

The chain employs TRBV28 and TRBJ1-5, with no clear D. CDR3 length: 15 residues. Germline CDR1 MDHEN, CDR2 SYDVKM. Trimming pared 3 bases from V and 5 bases from J, leaving 14 bases between. This chain's CDR3 is CASSLVGGSDQPQHF. CDR3 bases: TGTGCCAGCAGTTTGGTCGGTGGGTCAGATCAGCCCCAGCATTTT.

V and J are TRBV6-1 and TRBJ1-2; a possible D gene is TRBD1 (5 bases). This CDR3 contains 13 residues. With 0 bases removed from V and 12 bases from J, the gap between germline ends came to 14 bases. Germline CDR1 MNHNS, CDR2 SASEGT. The CDR3 region is CASSEAREVHNTF. The DNA for the CDR3 is TGTGCCAGCAGTGAAGCCAGGGAGGTGCATAACACCTTC.

This clonotype appeared a few times. V and J are TRBV20-1 and TRBJ1-1; 7 bases align to TRBD1. Per germline, CDR1 DFQATT and CDR2 SNEGSKA (reference sequence). V shed 6 bases and J 3 bases; nucleotides not matched to a gene: 4. The CDR3 is 12 amino acids. CDR3 DNA sequence: TGCAGTGCGCCCAGGGGGGACACTGAAGCTTTCTTT. Amino acid sequence: CSAPRGDTEAFF.

This sequence joins TRBV2 and TRBJ1-5; possibly TRBD1 for D (6 bases). The CDR3 contains 13 residues. Trimming took off 10 bases at V and 2 bases at J, with 12 bases between the two ends. Germline V gives CDR1 SNHLY, CDR2 FYNNEI. The CDR3 DNA reads TGTGCCACCCAGGGGAATGGCAATCAGCCCCAGCATTTT. It translates to CATQGNGNQPQHF.

The rearrangement links TRBV27 to TRBJ1-2; the D is unclear. V lost 6 bases, J lost 0 bases, and 8 bases lay in between. CDR1 and CDR2 (germline): MNHEY, SMNVEV (reference sequence). This CDR3 is 13 amino acids long. CDR3: CASRAVANYGYTF. The CDR3 region has the DNA TGTGCCAGCAGGGCAGTAGCTAACTATGGCTACACCTTC.

This chain links TRBV30 with TRBJ1-2; 11 nucleotides line up with TRBD1. Looked up from germline, CDR1 is GTSNPN and CDR2 is SVGIG (reference sequence). This CDR3 contains 14 residues. The trim removed 8 bases at V and 3 bases at J, leaving 8 bases unmatched. CDR3 region: CARRTGGFDYGYTF. In DNA form, the CDR3 reads TGTGCCAGGCGGACAGGGGGCTTCGACTATGGCTACACCTTC. Variable domain in full (rest from reference TRBV30 and TRBJ1-2): SQTIHQWPATLVQPVGSPLSLECTVEGTSNPNLYWYRQAAGRGLQLLFYSVGIGQISSEVPQNLSASRPQDRQFILSSKKLLLSDSGFYLCARRTGGFDYGYTFGSGTRLTVV.

This chain joins TRBV10-2 and TRBJ2-3; D is undetermined. The V and J ends lost 3 bases and 6 bases respectively, with 10 bases between them. Germline V gives CDR1 WSHSY, CDR2 SAAADI. This CDR3 has 13 amino acids. Written as DNA, the CDR3 is TGCGCCAGCAGTGAAGATCAGAGGGATACGCAGTATTTT. Amino acids: CASSEDQRDTQYF.

A word on this clonotype: A much larger clonotype is one base distant, so this may be a read error. CDR3 in amino acids: CAISEKGTQYF. The CDR3 bases are TGTGCCATCAGTGAGAAAGGGACCCAGTACTTC. The rearrangement uses TRBV10-3 and TRBJ2-5, with D hard to call. The V gene lost 2 bases and the J gene lost 7 bases, with 5 bases spanning the gap. There are 11 residues in the CDR3. Germline-derived CDR1 and CDR2 are ENHRY and SYGVKD.

This rearrangement joins TRBV21-1 to TRBJ2-7; TRBD1 is the table's D call, not checked against the DNA. TRBV21-1 is tagged as a pseudogene. The CDR3 runs 15 residues. The CDR3 DNA follows: TGTGCCAGCAGCCCACCCTGGTCGACAGGTTACGAGCAGTACTTC. It translates to CASSPPWSTGYEQYF.

This chain uses TRBV2 with TRBJ2-1; 7 bases line up with TRBD2. The CDR3 is 13 residues long. The germline gives CDR1 SNHLY, CDR2 FYNNEI. The ends lost 11 bases at V and 3 bases at J; junction bases unmatched: 7. CDR3 sequence (DNA): TGTGCCGCCGAGAAGCGGGACTACAATGAGCAGTTCTTC. Its translation: CAAEKRDYNEQFF.

This clonotype was recorded a few times. The gene calls are TRBV4-1 and TRBJ1-2, with TRBD1 matching over 8 bases. This CDR3 has 15 residues. V was pared by 0 bases and J by 5 bases, with 5 bases of the junction left unmatched. CDR1 is MGHRA and CDR2 is YSYEKL in the germline V gene. CDR3 sequence: CASSQDGTGRYGYTF. In DNA form, the CDR3 reads TGCGCCAGCAGCCAAGACGGGACAGGTCGATATGGCTACACCTTC.

The chain uses TRBV7-8 and TRBJ2-1; 8 positions agree with TRBD2. The junction had 7 bases not matched to a gene; V was cut back by 5 bases and J by 7 bases. The CDR3 runs 14 residues. Germline CDR1 and CDR2: SGHVS and FQNEAQ. CDR3 region: CASSLGLVQNEQFF. The CDR3 DNA reads as TGTGCCAGCAGCCTGGGACTAGTTCAGAATGAGCAGTTCTTC.

The chain carries TRBV12-3 or TRBV12-4 and TRBJ2-7, with 8 bases fitting TRBD2. This CDR3 spans 15 amino acids. Germline trimming cut 7 bases from V and 0 bases from J; bases unmatched to any gene: 8. CDR3: CASKGAGDLSYEQYF. The CDR3 DNA is TGTGCCAGCAAAGGAGCGGGGGATCTCTCCTACGAGCAGTACTTC.

This chain connects TRBV7-2 to TRBJ2-1; the D gene is possibly TRBD2 (6 bases). Germline-derived CDR1 and CDR2 are SGHTA and FQGNSA. CDR3 size: 14 residues. V was cut by 5 bases and J by 5 bases, with 13 bases left in between. The CDR3 nucleotides are TGTGCCAGCAGCCCCGGGGGACGAGACAATGAGCAGTTCTTC. Encoded protein: CASSPGGRDNEQFF.

This clonotype showed up just a few times. The genes are TRBV7-9 and TRBJ2-7; no definite D call. Per the germline V gene, CDR1 is SEHNR and CDR2 is FQNEAQ (reference sequence). Trimming pared 1 base from V and 5 bases from J, leaving 6 bases between. This CDR3 is 12 amino acids long. CDR3 in amino acids: CASSLGINEQYF. The CDR3 DNA follows: TGTGCCAGCAGCTTAGGGATTAACGAGCAGTACTTC.

The genes are TRBV19 and TRBJ2-2; 7 bases align to TRBD1. The ends lost 9 bases at V and 0 bases at J; junction bases unmatched: 7. The germline gives CDR1 LNHDA, CDR2 SQIVND (reference sequence). This CDR3 region has 15 residues. The CDR3 spells CASQEGASNTGELFF. The DNA of the CDR3 is TGTGCCAGCCAAGAGGGGGCCTCGAACACCGGGGAGCTGTTTTTT.

This clonotype occurred a few times. This chain connects TRBV4-1 to TRBJ2-5, with unresolved D. The germline gives CDR1 MGHRA, CDR2 YSYEKL. The CDR3 has 16 amino acids. Trimming shortened V by 1 base and J by 1 base, and 13 bases separated the two germline ends. For the CDR3, the DNA is TGCGCCAGCAGCCAAGGGAGCAGCAGGATCCAAGAGACCCAGTACTTC. It is translated as CASSQGSSRIQETQYF.

In the case of this clonotype: An end of the junction does not agree with germline; a read error may underlie this. The chain employs TRBV10-3 and TRBJ2-1; 11 nucleotides line up with TRBD2. The CDR3 has 18 amino acids. The germline V gene has CDR1 ENHRY and CDR2 SYGVKD. CDR3 nucleotides: TGTGCCATCAGTAGGGAACTAGCGGGGGCCAGCTCCTACAATCAGCAGTTCTTC. Encoded protein: CAISRELAGASSYNQQFF.

This clonotype turned up a few times. CDR3: CASSRPSTTGLANEKLFF. In DNA form, the CDR3 reads TGTGCCAGCAGCCGACCCTCTACGACAGGGTTGGCTAATGAAAAACTGTTTTTT. This chain connects TRBV7-4 to TRBJ1-4; 7 nucleotides agree with TRBD1. CDR1 is SGHVT and CDR2 is SQSDAQ in the germline V gene. The CDR3 loop spans 18 amino acids. The trim removed 5 bases at V and 3 bases at J, leaving 15 bases unmatched.

This clonotype was seen a handful of times. This chain links TRBV7-6 with TRBJ2-4; D assignment may be TRBD1 or TRBD2 (5 bases each). The J call is in doubt because the DNA end fits TRBJ2-7 better. This CDR3 is 15 amino acids long. Per germline, CDR1 SGHVS and CDR2 FNYEAQ. CDR3 sequence: CASSLGVGVVYEQYF. The DNA of the CDR3 is TGTGCCAGCAGCTTAGGGGTGGGGGTGGTCTACGAGCAGTACTTC.

V is TRBV7-9 and J is TRBJ2-7, with 7 bases fitting TRBD1. The germline V gene encodes CDR1 SEHNR and CDR2 FQNEAQ (reference sequence). The CDR3 extends over 14 amino acids. Trimming cost V 0 bases and J 3 bases; bases outside gene matches: 2. CDR3: CASSLARGRYEQYF. The CDR3 region has the DNA TGTGCCAGCAGCTTAGCTAGGGGGCGCTACGAGCAGTACTTC.

The chain uses TRBV2 and TRBJ2-1; no clear D gene. Germline loops: CDR1 SNHLY, CDR2 FYNNEI. V dropped 4 bases and J dropped 3 bases, with 10 bases sitting between them. CDR3 length: 14 residues. Written as DNA, the CDR3 is TGTGCCAGCAGTGCTCGACTGGGCTACAATGAGCAGTTCTTC. It translates to CASSARLGYNEQFF.

In this sample, this clonotype turned up a few times. The rearrangement uses TRBV9 and TRBJ2-7; D is possibly TRBD1 (6 bases). CDR1 is SGDLS, CDR2 YYNGEE, per germline. V was shortened by 4 bases and J by 3 bases, with 17 bases between the two germline ends. CDR3 length: 15 residues. The CDR3 nucleotides read TGTGCCAGCAGCTTAGGGGGATATTACAGCTACGAGCAGTACTTC. This encodes CASSLGGYYSYEQYF.

The rearrangement links TRBV4-1 to TRBJ2-1; a possible D gene is TRBD2 (6 bases). CDR3 length equals 16 residues. Trimming stripped 0 bases from V and 1 base from J, with 10 bases between. The germline V gene has CDR1 MGHRA and CDR2 YSYEKL. For the CDR3, the DNA is TGCGCCAGCAGCCAAGAGTGGAGGGCTTCCTACAATGAGCAGTTCTTC. Translating it yields CASSQEWRASYNEQFF.

This clonotype showed up just a few times. The chain has TRBV2 and TRBJ2-1; D might be TRBD1 (6 bases). The CDR3 has 15 residues. Germline lookup yields CDR1 SNHLY and CDR2 FYNNEI. V gave up 9 bases and J gave up 5 bases, with 20 bases separating them. CDR3 in DNA: TGTGCCAGTACGTTACCACAGGGTGCCCACAATGAGCAGTTCTTC. This sequence encodes CASTLPQGAHNEQFF.

The table lists this clonotype with many counts. This chain uses TRBV12-3 or TRBV12-4 with TRBJ2-7; a possible D gene is TRBD2 (6 bases). The V end was cut by 6 bases, the J end by 0 bases, with 15 bases between. The CDR3 is 15 residues long. The CDR3 reads CASSLALGSSYEQYF. The CDR3 DNA sequence: TGTGCCAGCAGCCTAGCGCTCGGCAGCTCCTACGAGCAGTACTTC.

This clonotype was seen more than once but under ten times. The rearrangement joins TRBV4-1 to TRBJ2-3; 14 bases match TRBD2. CDR1 MGHRA and CDR2 YSYEKL come from the germline V gene. The ends lost 1 base at V and 2 bases at J; junction bases unmatched: 5. The CDR3 is 18 residues long. CDR3 sequence: CASSQVPGLAGATDTQYF. CDR3 DNA: TGCGCCAGCAGCCAAGTTCCGGGACTAGCGGGAGCCACAGATACGCAGTATTTT.

The gene calls are TRBV20-1 and TRBJ2-7; a weak D match, TRBD2 (6 bases). Germline CDR1 and CDR2: DFQATT and SNEGSKA (reference sequence). V gave up 0 bases and J gave up 3 bases, with 18 bases separating them. The CDR3 sequence is 16 residues long. In DNA form, the CDR3 reads TGCAGTGCTAGAGATCCGGTCGGCGGGGAACTCTACGAGCAGTACTTC. Residues: CSARDPVGGELYEQYF.